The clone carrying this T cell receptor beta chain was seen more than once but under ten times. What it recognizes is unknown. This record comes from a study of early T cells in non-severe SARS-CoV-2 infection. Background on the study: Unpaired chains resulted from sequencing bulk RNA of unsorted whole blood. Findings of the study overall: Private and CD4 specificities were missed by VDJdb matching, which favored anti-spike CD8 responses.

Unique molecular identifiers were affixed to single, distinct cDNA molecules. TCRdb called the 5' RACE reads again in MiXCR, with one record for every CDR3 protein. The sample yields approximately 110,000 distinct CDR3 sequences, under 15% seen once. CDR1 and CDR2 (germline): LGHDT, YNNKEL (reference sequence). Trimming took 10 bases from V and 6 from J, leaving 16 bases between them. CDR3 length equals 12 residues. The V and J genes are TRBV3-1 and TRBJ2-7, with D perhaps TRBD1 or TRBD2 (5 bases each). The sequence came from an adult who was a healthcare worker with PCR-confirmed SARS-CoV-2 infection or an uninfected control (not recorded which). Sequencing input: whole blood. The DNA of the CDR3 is TGTGCCACCGCGAGGGGTTCCGGCGAGCAGTACTTC. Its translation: CATARGSGEQYF.